The sequence of this TCR beta chain was determined in a study of T cell repertoires in cytomegalovirus infection. TCRdb redid the calling of the reads with MiXCR, one entry per CDR3 protein. The sample shows about 920,000 distinct CDR3 sequences, roughly 30% of them seen only once. Concerning this clonotype itself: Its antigen remains unidentified.

The V segment lost 6 bases and the J segment 1 base; nucleotides outside the gene matches: 4. This CDR3 is 14 amino acids long. Germline V gene lookup returns CDR1 MNHNS and CDR2 SASEGT. This sample comprised cultured CD8+ T cells from PBMCs, obtained from culture after CMV antigen stimulation. The chain links TRBV6-1 to TRBJ2-5; 8 bases fit TRBD1. The source is a human donor in good health (CMV status not recorded). Some clones in this sample may be carry-over from other donors' samples. CDR3 DNA: TGTGCCAGCAGGACAGGGGACCCCCAAGAGACCCAGTACTTC. Residues: CASRTGDPQETQYF.